This TCR beta chain is from a study of human T cells and chemical hapten exposure. Study-level information: Upper inner arm skin measuring approximately 2 cm by approximately 2 cm received 2% DPC for sensitization.

Library preparation tagged each individual cDNA molecule with a unique molecular identifier. From the RACE reads, TCRdb called clonotypes with MiXCR, one entry per CDR3 protein. The sample shows some 300,000 distinct CDR3 sequences, 4.5% to 7% of them seen only once. Time point: pre-sensitization, week 0. Treatment indicated: therapeutic diphenylcyclopropenone sensitization with weekly scalp DPC. The CDR3 loop spans 15 amino acids. Germline lookup yields CDR1 SGHDN and CDR2 FVKESK. The junction had 2 bases not matched to a gene; V was cut back by 1 base and J by 7 bases. The material was whole blood, obtained in connection with sensitization to the hapten diphenylcyclopropenone (DPC). V and J are TRBV14 and TRBJ1-6, with 9 nucleotides matching TRBD1. This TCR was sampled from a woman aged 18 to 35 with alopecia areata. Some clones in this sample may be carry-over from other donors' samples. CDR3 coding DNA: TGTGCCAGCAGCCAAGTGGGGACAGGGAATTCACCCCTCCACTTT. It codes for CASSQVGTGNSPLHF.